These T cell receptor beta chains were read from a single sample in a study of blood T cell repertoires in COVID-19. TCRdb keeps only in-frame clones here, not all; method: immunoSEQ multiplex PCR. The table has 120,000 to 150,000 clones, approximately 85% seen once. The sequenced sample consisted of peripheral blood. Receptor source: a man between 45 and 60 years old with acute or convalescent COVID-19. Each CDR3 is given without its conserved first and last residue.

v_call,cdr3_aa
TRBV19,ASSIGPSGRVIETQY
TRBV2,ASNKQGAINNEKLF
TRBV6-4,ASSQTGDSNQPQH
TRBV7-3,ASSPVAREYDEQF
TRBV10-1,ASSDRVGETQY
TRBV30,AWDRIGNTEAF
TRBV2,ASSEVGAAGAEAF
TRBV5-1,ASSLAPRTGGNTIY
TRBV11-1,ASSRLAGASYEQY
TRBV6-5,ASSKGGAGYNEQF
TRBV4-1,ASSQELRGGTGELF
TRBV6-2/TRBV6-3,ASSYPSLTSESSYNEQF
TRBV11-2,ASSLGLSPQY
TRBV10-3,AINPGLVYNEQF
TRBV11-2,ASSSLAELLTSYEQY
TRBV9,ASSVAGTLETQY
TRBV10-2,ASVDSYQGFNQPQH
TRBV18,ASSPGEDYGYT
TRBV7-7,ASSPLAGVTGELF
TRBV6-5,ASSSRGQINEKLF
TRBV4-2,ASSQGGQGIRIYGYT
TRBV18,ASSPAESSGNTIY
TRBV7-2,ASSTHAGAGSPLH
TRBV5-1,ASTPSGGAPEEQF
TRBV4-1,ASSQRGSHEQY
TRBV5-1,ASSPMGQATYEQY
TRBV12-3/TRBV12-4,ASRFSYNEQF
TRBV7-9,ASSLAGTPTYEQY
TRBV9,ASSVQPGIGGHGELF
TRBV14,ASSQGPGSYEQY
TRBV6-5,ASSRDSRVGEQY
TRBV7-3,ASSLGLAGGTDTQY
TRBV13,ASSKQDTEAF
TRBV28,ASRKPSGRAQDTQY
TRBV5-4,ASSLQAPGADTQY
TRBV27,ASKFGTEHYGYT
TRBV19,ASSPPGGLGNEQF
TRBV5-6,ASSLFKGLQETQY
TRBV6-5,ASSNLDRSSYEQY
TRBV6-5,ASSFSDSYEQY
TRBV7-8,ASSKKTGASGQPQH
TRBV3-1/TRBV3-2,ASSLLGGGLYGYT
TRBV7-3,ASSSNRGPNSPLH
TRBV5-1,ASSLEGQPTF
TRBV12-3/TRBV12-4,ASSLVKNTEAF